This T cell receptor (beta chain) was sequenced for a study of OX40 agonist ivuxolimab in advanced cancers. At the level of the study: Prior checkpoint blockade (anti-PD-1, anti-PD-L1 or anti-CTLA-4) was permitted; about 40% had it. Study-wide points: Low levels of normalized T-cell clonal expansion also appeared in some nonresponders. Clones of CD4+ and CD8+ blood T cells grew by week 6 at doses of 0.1 to 3.0 mg/kg.

Worth noting for this clone: As yet, its antigen is unknown.

Trimming cost V 4 bases and J 8 bases; bases outside gene matches: 10. This CDR3 has 15 amino acids. The germline V gene has CDR1 SGHTA and CDR2 FQGNSA. Assay used: immunoSEQ multiplex PCR; TCRdb lists only in-frame clones, some missing. The table shows around 81,000 clones, with 80% to 90% occurring only once. This receptor was obtained from an adult with an advanced solid tumor such as melanoma, head and neck, liver or kidney cancer. Sample: CD4+ or CD8+ T cells sorted from blood, taken in a trial of the OX40 agonist ivuxolimab. The chain combines TRBV7-2 with TRBJ2-1, with TRBD2 identical over 8 bases. The CDR3 reads CASSSSGGIHYEQFF. CDR3 DNA sequence: TGTGCCAGCAGCTCCAGCGGGGGCATCCACTATGAGCAGTTCTTC. The variable domain in full, completed from reference TRBV7-2 and TRBJ2-1, reads GAGVSQSPSNKVTEKGKDVELRCDPISGHTALYWYRQSLGQGLEFLIYFQGNSAPDKSGLPSDRFSAERTGGSVSTLTIQRTQQEDSAVYLCASSSSGGIHYEQFFGPGTRLTVL.